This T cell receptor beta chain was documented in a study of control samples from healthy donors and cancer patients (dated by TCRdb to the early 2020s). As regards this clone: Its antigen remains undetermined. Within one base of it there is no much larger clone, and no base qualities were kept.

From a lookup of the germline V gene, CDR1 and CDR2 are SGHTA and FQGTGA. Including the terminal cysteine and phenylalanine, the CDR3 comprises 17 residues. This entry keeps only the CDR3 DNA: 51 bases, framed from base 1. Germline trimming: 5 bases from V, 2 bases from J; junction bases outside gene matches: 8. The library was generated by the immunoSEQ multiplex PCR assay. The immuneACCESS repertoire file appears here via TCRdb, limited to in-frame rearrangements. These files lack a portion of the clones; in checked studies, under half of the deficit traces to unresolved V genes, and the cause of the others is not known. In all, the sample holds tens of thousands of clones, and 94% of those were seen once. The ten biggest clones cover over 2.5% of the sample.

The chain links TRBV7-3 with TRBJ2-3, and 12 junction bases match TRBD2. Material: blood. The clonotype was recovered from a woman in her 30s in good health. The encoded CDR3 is CASSLRTSGTYTDTQYF. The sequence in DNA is TGTGCCAGCAGCCTAAGGACTAGCGGGACCTACACAGATACGCAGTATTTT.